Listed below are T cell receptor beta chains from one sample, sequenced in a study of CD8+ T cells in alopecia areata. Sequenced by immunoSEQ multiplex PCR; TCRdb stores in-frame clones only, minus some. This table has roughly 150,000 clones, 45% to 60% appearing once. Sequenced: CD4+ T cells sorted from blood. The receptors come from a human donor in good health. CDR3s include the opening cysteine and the closing phenylalanine or tryptophan. The listing skips clone size in some rows; elsewhere it reads once, few, many or a size class.

TRBV15	.	TRBJ2-7	CATSRTGGTYEQYF
TRBV7-9	.	TRBJ2-6	CASSRSGARSGANVLTF
TRBV7-3	.	TRBJ1-1	CASSLKLFF
TRBV20-1	.	TRBJ2-1	CSARDRAEQFF
TRBV6-5	.	TRBJ2-2	CASSYGGTGKAGELFF
TRBV29-1	few	TRBJ2-5	CSVEDPSMETQYF
TRBV20-1	.	TRBJ2-1	CSAEHGFFQFF
TRBV20-1	.	TRBJ2-7	CSASLGLEQYF
TRBV5-6	.	TRBJ1-5	CASSLVGQGLSQPQHF
TRBV4-1	.	TRBJ2-4	CASSQGGRGLYIQYF
TRBV9	.	TRBJ2-3	CASSYRAGEGTDTQYF
TRBV29-1	.	TRBJ1-2	CSVGRGSYGYTF
TRBV29-1	.	TRBJ1-2	CSVEMGYGYTF
TRBV6-8	once	TRBJ2-5	CASSNLDSKETQYF
TRBV29-1	few	TRBJ1-1	CSVEGRMNTEAFF